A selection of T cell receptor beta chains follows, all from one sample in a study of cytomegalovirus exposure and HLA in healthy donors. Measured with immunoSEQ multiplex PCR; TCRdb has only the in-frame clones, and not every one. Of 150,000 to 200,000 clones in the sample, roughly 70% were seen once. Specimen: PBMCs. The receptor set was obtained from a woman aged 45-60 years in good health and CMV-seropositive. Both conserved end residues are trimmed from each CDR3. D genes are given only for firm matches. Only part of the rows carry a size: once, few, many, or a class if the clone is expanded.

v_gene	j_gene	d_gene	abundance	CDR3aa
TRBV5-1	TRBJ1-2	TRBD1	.	ASSSGGTGYGYT
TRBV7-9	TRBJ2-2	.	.	ASRPTGPGELF
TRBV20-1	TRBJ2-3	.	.	SASVADTQY
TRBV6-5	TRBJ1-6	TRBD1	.	ASSQTGWNSPLH
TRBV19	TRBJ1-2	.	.	ASSATANYGYT
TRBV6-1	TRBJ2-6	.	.	ASRLGGAGANVLT
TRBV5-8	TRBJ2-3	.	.	ASTPRGRTDTQY
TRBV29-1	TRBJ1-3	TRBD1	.	SVEGQYGNTIY
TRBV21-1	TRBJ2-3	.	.	ASSEDRALKY
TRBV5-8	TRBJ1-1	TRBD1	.	ASSLTGGIAEAF
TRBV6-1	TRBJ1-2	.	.	AISSPGGNYGYT
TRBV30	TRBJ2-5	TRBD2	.	AWRRLADQETQY
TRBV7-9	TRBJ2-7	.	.	ASSFAGGNEQY
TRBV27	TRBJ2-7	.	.	ASSANRFDEQY
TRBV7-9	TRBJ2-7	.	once	ASSPTGEASYEQY
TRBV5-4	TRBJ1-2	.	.	ASSFGSSYT
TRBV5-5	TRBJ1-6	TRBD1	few	ASSLRGQGFNSPLH